Listed below are T cell receptor beta chains from one sample, sequenced in a study of T cell repertoires in cytomegalovirus infection. Their recognized antigens are unknown. TCRdb reprocessed the reads via MiXCR and lists one record per CDR3 protein. The sample has roughly 570,000 distinct CDR3 sequences; 40% are singletons. This sample comprised cultured PBMCs, obtained from culture after CMV antigen stimulation. These receptor sequences come from a human donor in good health (CMV status not recorded). Some clones in this sample may be carry-over from other donors' samples. Each CDR3 is given with its conserved first and last residue. A D gene is named only where the DNA matches it firmly. For some rows the clone size is stated as once, few or many, or as a class when expanded; others skip it.

clone size: many
V gene: TRBV7-2
D gene: -
J gene: TRBJ2-2
CDR3 DNA: TGTGCCAGCAGCTTACTGCAAGACACCGGGGAGCTGTTTTTT
CDR3 protein: CASSLLQDTGELFF

clone size: -
V gene: TRBV24-1
D gene: -
J gene: TRBJ1-2
CDR3 DNA: TGTGCCACCAGTGATTTGCACGGGGACCGGGCCTATGGCTACACCTTC
CDR3 protein: CATSDLHGDRAYGYTF

clone size: -
V gene: TRBV6-4
D gene: -
J gene: TRBJ2-7
CDR3 DNA: TGTGCCAGCAGTGACCTGAGGACGGTCTACGAGCAGTACTTC
CDR3 protein: CASSDLRTVYEQYF

clone size: -
V gene: TRBV6-2/TRBV6-3
D gene: TRBD1
J gene: TRBJ2-7
CDR3 DNA: TGTGCCAGCATTGGGACAGGACACTACGAGCAGTACTTC
CDR3 protein: CASIGTGHYEQYF

clone size: -
V gene: TRBV12-3/TRBV12-4
D gene: -
J gene: TRBJ2-1
CDR3 DNA: TGTGCCAGCAGTGACTATTTAAACAATGAGCAGTTCTTC
CDR3 protein: CASSDYLNNEQFF

clone size: -
V gene: TRBV28
D gene: -
J gene: TRBJ1-1
CDR3 DNA: TGTGCCAGCAGTCCTCCGAATAGGGACACTGAAGCTTTCTTT
CDR3 protein: CASSPPNRDTEAFF

clone size: -
V gene: TRBV2
D gene: TRBD2
J gene: TRBJ2-7
CDR3 DNA: TGTGCCAGCAGGGGGGGGACTAGCGGGGGTAAGGAGCAGTACTTC
CDR3 protein: CASRGGTSGGKEQYF

clone size: -
V gene: TRBV19
D gene: -
J gene: TRBJ2-5
CDR3 DNA: TGTGCCAGTAGTATAGACCGGGGTCGGACCCAGTACTTC
CDR3 protein: CASSIDRGRTQYF

clone size: -
V gene: TRBV5-6
D gene: -
J gene: TRBJ1-4
CDR3 DNA: TGTGCCAGCAGCTTGAGTCCGGTTAATGAAAAACTGTTTTTT
CDR3 protein: CASSLSPVNEKLFF

clone size: many
V gene: TRBV19
D gene: -
J gene: TRBJ2-1
CDR3 DNA: TGTGCCAGTAGTCCCGACCCTTACAATGAGCAGTTCTTC
CDR3 protein: CASSPDPYNEQFF

clone size: few
V gene: TRBV10-3
D gene: -
J gene: TRBJ2-3
CDR3 DNA: TGTGCCTCAAATAGCCGGGGGTTCACAGATACGCAGTATTTT
CDR3 protein: CASNSRGFTDTQYF

clone size: -
V gene: TRBV7-2
D gene: TRBD2
J gene: TRBJ2-7
CDR3 DNA: TGTGCCAGCAGCTTAGGCGGGGGACTAGCGGCCTACGAGCAGTACTTC
CDR3 protein: CASSLGGGLAAYEQYF

clone size: -
V gene: TRBV7-2
D gene: -
J gene: TRBJ2-3
CDR3 DNA: TGTGCCAGCAGACCCGACAGGTCCACAGATACGCAGTATTTT
CDR3 protein: CASRPDRSTDTQYF

clone size: -
V gene: TRBV11-2
D gene: TRBD1
J gene: TRBJ1-2
CDR3 DNA: TGTGCCAGCGGCTCAATGGACAGGGGGGCTAACTATGGCTACACCTTC
CDR3 protein: CASGSMDRGANYGYTF

clone size: few
V gene: TRBV7-3
D gene: -
J gene: TRBJ2-1
CDR3 DNA: TGTGCCAGCAGCTTCAGAGCGGGCATCAATGAGCAGTTCTTC
CDR3 protein: CASSFRAGINEQFF

clone size: -
V gene: TRBV2
D gene: -
J gene: TRBJ1-5
CDR3 DNA: TGTGCCAGCAGTGTGGGCGGGGAGCCCCAGCATTTT
CDR3 protein: CASSVGGEPQHF

clone size: -
V gene: TRBV3-1
D gene: -
J gene: TRBJ1-1
CDR3 DNA: TGTGCCAGCAGCCTTGACCCCCGGGGTGAAGCTTTCTTT
CDR3 protein: CASSLDPRGEAFF

clone size: -
V gene: TRBV5-1
D gene: TRBD1
J gene: TRBJ2-7
CDR3 DNA: TGCGCCAGCAGCTTCTCCTTCAGGGGGAAGCAGTACTTC
CDR3 protein: CASSFSFRGKQYF

clone size: many
V gene: TRBV7-2
D gene: -
J gene: TRBJ2-5
CDR3 DNA: TGTGCCAGCACCCTCGAGAGGGACGGGGGCCAGTACTTC
CDR3 protein: CASTLERDGGQYF

clone size: -
V gene: TRBV28
D gene: -
J gene: TRBJ1-4
CDR3 DNA: TGTGCCAGCAGTTTTCCGCGTGGGAGTGCAACTAATGAAAAACTGTTTTTT
CDR3 protein: CASSFPRGSATNEKLFF

clone size: -
V gene: TRBV7-9
D gene: -
J gene: TRBJ2-3
CDR3 DNA: TGTGCCAGCGCTTCGGGATTAAGCACAGATACGCAGTATTTT
CDR3 protein: CASASGLSTDTQYF